The 6 T cell receptor beta chains in this list originate from one sample, sequenced in a study of T cell changes during pregnancy in multiple sclerosis. The data were produced by immunoSEQ multiplex PCR, yet TCRdb's version contains in-frame clones alone and is incomplete. The sample has roughly 23,000 clones, 85% to 90% seen once. The specimen comprised CD4+ T cells from peripheral blood mononuclear cells, sampled in the second trimester of pregnancy. These receptors all come from a female donor in good health, enrolled as a control in a pregnancy study.

V and J are TRBV5-1 and TRBJ2-7; D perhaps matches TRBD1 (5 bases). The CDR3 covers 16 residues. Germline V gene sequence: CDR1 SGHRS, CDR2 YFSETQ. Trimming removed 3 bases from V and 0 bases from J, with 16 bases in between. The CDR3 DNA follows: TGCGCCAGCAGCTCACAGGCTTTTCCCAGCTCCTACGAGCAGTACTTC. Its translation: CASSSQAFPSSYEQYF. Filled out from reference TRBV5-1 and TRBJ2-7, the complete variable domain reads KAGVTQTPRYLIKTRGQQVTLSCSPISGHRSVSWYQQTPGQGLQFLFEYFSETQRNKGNFPGRFSGRQFSNSRSEMNVSTLELGDSALYLCASSSQAFPSSYEQYFGPGTRLTVT.

The gene calls are TRBV28 and TRBJ1-2; 8 positions match TRBD1. Germline V lookup: CDR1 MDHEN, CDR2 SYDVKM. V dropped 5 bases and J dropped 13; count of bases not matched to a gene: 9. The CDR3 is made up of 12 amino acids. The CDR3 protein is CASSLGQGATTF. Written as DNA, the CDR3 is TGTGCCAGCAGTCTCGGTCAGGGGGCGACCACCTTC.

CDR3 residues: CASSLDSGTGENEQFF. The CDR3 region has the DNA TGTGCCAGCAGCTTAGACTCCGGGACAGGGGAAAATGAGCAGTTCTTC. V gene TRBV7-2 combines with J gene TRBJ2-1; TRBD1 agrees at 10 bases. In germline, CDR1 is SGHTA, CDR2 FQGNSA. V was clipped by 1 base and J by 7 bases; unmatched bases: 7. There are 16 residues in the CDR3.

The V and J genes are TRBV12-5 and TRBJ1-5, with D perhaps matching TRBD1 (6 bases). The CDR3 has 17 residues. The ends were cut back, 2 bases at V and 6 bases at J, with 20 bases in the middle. The germline gives CDR1 LGHNT, CDR2 FRNRAP. The CDR3 reads CASGLSLSGGRGQPQHF. As DNA, the CDR3 is TGTGCTAGTGGTTTGTCCCTTTCGGGGGGCAGAGGTCAGCCCCAGCATTTT.

The V call is TRBV11-2, the J call TRBJ2-7; the match to TRBD2 covers 11 bases. The CDR3 is 15 amino acids. The germline V gene encodes CDR1 SGHAT and CDR2 FQNNGV. J lost 2 bases, V lost 3 bases, and 3 bases had no gene match. CDR3 region: CASSLASGGTYEQYF. The CDR3 DNA reads TGTGCCAGCAGCTTGGCTAGCGGGGGGACCTACGAGCAGTACTTC. Full variable domain (outside the CDR3, taken from reference TRBV11-2 and TRBJ2-7): EAGVAQSPRYKIIEKRQSVAFWCNPISGHATLYWYQQILGQGPKLLIQFQNNGVVDDSQLPKDRFSAERLKGVDSTLKIQPAKLEDSAVYLCASSLASGGTYEQYFGPGTRLTVT.

The chain employs TRBV4-2 and TRBJ1-3, with D maybe TRBD1 (6 bases). CDR3 length equals 15 residues. With 5 bases removed from V and 1 base from J, the gap between germline ends came to 12 bases. Germline V lookup: CDR1 LGHNA, CDR2 YNFKEQ. CDR3 in DNA: TGTGCCAGCAGCGGCCAAACAGGGTCTGGAAACACCATATATTTT. Translating it yields CASSGQTGSGNTIYF.